The next 5 T cell receptor beta chains were all read from a single sample in a study of CD8 T cells in ankylosing spondylitis. Using its own MiXCR run on the 5' RACE reads, TCRdb lists one record per CDR3 protein. The data contain tens of thousands of distinct CDR3 sequences, more than 5.5% of them singletons. The sequencing input was blood, either unsorted or a sorted T cell fraction (not recorded which). The receptors originated from a male donor with ankylosing spondylitis or in good health (not recorded which).

This clonotype appeared a few times. The V call is TRBV18, the J call TRBJ1-1; 9 bases fit TRBD1. Trimming removed 3 bases from V and 4 bases from J; junction bases left unmatched: 3. The V gene's germline CDR1 is KGHSH and CDR2 LQKENI. This CDR3 comprises 14 residues. DNA for the CDR3: TGTGCCAGCTCACCTGGACAGGGGCGCACTGAAGCTTTCTTT. Its translation is CASSPGQGRTEAFF.

This clonotype was counted ten times or more. The chain couples TRBV10-3 to TRBJ1-2; D is perhaps TRBD1 (5 bases). The CDR3 contains 15 residues. Trimming removed 5 bases from V and 2 bases from J, with 15 bases in between. CDR1 and CDR2 (germline): ENHRY, SYGVKD. CDR3 DNA: TGTGCCATCAGTCCAGGGACCGCCGGAAACTATGGCTACACCTTC. It translates to CAISPGTAGNYGYTF.

This clonotype showed up many times. The chain links TRBV5-1 to TRBJ2-3; TRBD2 matches at 8 bases. The V and J ends lost 4 bases and 6 bases, in that order; junction bases with no gene match: 10. There are 15 residues in the CDR3. The germline gives CDR1 SGHRS, CDR2 YFSETQ. The CDR3 loop reads CASSAPGLGADTQYF. CDR3 nucleotides: TGCGCCAGCAGCGCTCCGGGACTAGGGGCGGATACGCAGTATTTT. Full variable domain (outside the CDR3, taken from reference TRBV5-1 and TRBJ2-3): KAGVTQTPRYLIKTRGQQVTLSCSPISGHRSVSWYQQTPGQGLQFLFEYFSETQRNKGNFPGRFSGRQFSNSRSEMNVSTLELGDSALYLCASSAPGLGADTQYFGPGTRLTVL.

This clonotype was detected many times. The CDR3 sequence is CASSQEKVGTDTQYF. CDR3 in DNA: TGTGCCAGCAGCCAAGAAAAAGTGGGCACAGATACGCAGTATTTT. This sequence joins TRBV4-2 and TRBJ2-3; no clear D gene. The CDR3 runs 15 residues. V was shortened by 0 bases and J by 1 base, with 8 bases between the two germline ends. Per germline, CDR1 LGHNA and CDR2 YNFKEQ.

This clonotype was seen many times. This chain links TRBV7-2 with TRBJ1-5, with TRBD1 matching 7 bases. Trimming took 0 bases from V and 4 from J; bases not matched to a gene: 9. The CDR3 extends over 17 amino acids. CDR1 is SGHTA and CDR2 is FQGNSA in the germline V gene. The CDR3 nucleotides read TGTGCCAGCAGCTTAGCGAAAGGGGCAGGGGGTAATCAGCCCCAGCATTTT. It translates to CASSLAKGAGGNQPQHF.